This paragraph reports one T cell receptor beta chain. No antigen is known for it. Base quality data are lacking; no much larger clone is found one base away. This sample stems from a study of lymphopenia after photon versus proton radiotherapy (dated by TCRdb to the late 2010s). Describing the broader study: In patients with gastrointestinal tumors who developed high-grade lymphopenia, the study compared the immunological effects of photon radiation therapy with those of proton radiation therapy. The cohort comprised 20 or so patients with gastrointestinal tumors who received either photon or proton therapy and then developed lymphopenia. The goal of the study was to characterize the differences between the two radiation modalities in how they affect the immune system.

What the authors observed across the whole study: The survival association was assessed only in patients who died, and better survival with proton therapy was presented by the authors as a possibility rather than a demonstrated result. Among patients across the cohort who died, overall survival time showed an inverse correlation with a larger post-nadir drop in TCR diversity. After the lymphocyte count nadir, repertoires from photon-treated patients showed oligoclonal expansion, particularly of CD8+ Temra cells, and this expansion drove the decline in diversity. Proton-treated patients stayed relatively stable during treatment, while photon-treated patients lost naive T cells and TCR diversity and gained effector/memory populations.

The germline V end is reduced by 5 bases and the J end by 3 bases; junction bases left unmatched: 9. The germline V gene encodes CDR1 SGHTA and CDR2 FQGNSA. The CDR3 spans 15 residues, from the cysteine through the phenylalanine. Only the CDR3 part of the read is kept: 45 bases, read in frame from the first base. Library preparation employed the immunoSEQ multiplex PCR assay. T cell repertoires were profiled by deep sequencing of rearranged TCR beta loci, alongside multiparametric flow cytometry. In TCRdb, the immuneACCESS table is reduced to in-frame sequences with V and J assigned. These tables do not hold every clone; where another copy was compared, an unresolved V gene accounts for under half, and the others remain unexplained. A total of around 33,000 clones appear in this sample, about 91% of them only once. The ten largest make up less than 8% of the sample.

The sequence came from an older woman with pancreatic cancer. Some clones in this sample may be carry-over from other donors' samples. The V gene is TRBV7-2 and the J gene is TRBJ2-7, and 8 bases in between align with TRBD2. Sequenced here: peripheral blood, sampled from a patient treated with proton-based radiotherapy. The CDR3 amino acid sequence is: CASSRGGSENYEQYF. The DNA sequence is as follows: TGTGCCAGCAGCCGGGGGGGTAGCGAAAACTACGAGCAGTACTTC.